The 27 T cell receptor beta chains in this list originate from one sample, sequenced in a study of Graves' ophthalmopathy and Graves' hyperthyroidism. TCR beta CDR3 regions were amplified from RNA transcripts. The first-round RT-PCR employed HTBI primers together with the Qiagen OneStep RT-PCR kit. A multiplex PCR was then performed as the second round. TCRdb re-derived calls from the multiplex PCR reads in MiXCR, one entry per CDR3 protein. Of about 370,000 distinct CDR3 sequences listed, roughly a sixth are singletons. The sample comprised peripheral blood. These TCRs come from an adult woman with stable Graves' hyperthyroidism.

This clonotype was found many times. The chain is built from TRBV28 and TRBJ1-3; D unresolved. V lost 1 base to trimming and J lost 2 bases, with 9 bases between them. This CDR3 contains 15 residues. Germline lookup yields CDR1 MDHEN and CDR2 SYDVKM. The CDR3 is CASSLSENPGNTIYF. DNA for the CDR3: TGTGCCAGCAGTTTATCGGAGAATCCTGGAAACACCATATATTTT.

This clonotype has at least ten counts. This chain links TRBV12-3 or TRBV12-4 with TRBJ2-5; no reliable D call. V was clipped by 3 bases and J by 4 bases, with 6 bases between them. This CDR3 has 12 amino acids. In nucleotides, the CDR3 is TGTGCCAGCAGTTTTGATGTAGAGACCCAGTACTTC. Translating gives CASSFDVETQYF.

Many counts were recorded for this clonotype. The gene calls are TRBV12-3 or TRBV12-4 and TRBJ2-7; 9 bases line up with TRBD2. The CDR3 has 17 residues. Trimming cost V 1 base and J 4 bases; bases outside gene matches: 11. Written as DNA, the CDR3 is TGTGCCAGCAGTTTAGGAAGACTAGCGGAGGGGTTTTACGAGCAGTACTTC. Protein: CASSLGRLAEGFYEQYF.

The CDR3 sequence: CSVEGPQKPSGANVLTF. The DNA of the CDR3 is TGCAGCGTTGAAGGCCCGCAAAAGCCCTCTGGGGCCAACGTCCTGACTTTC. The rearrangement links TRBV29-1 to TRBJ2-6; D remains unclear. The length of the CDR3 is 17 residues. CDR1 is SQVTM, CDR2 ANQGSEA, per germline. Between the trimmed V and J ends, which lost 1 base and 0 bases, there was a span of 13 bases.

About this clonotype: Since a much larger clone is just one base distant, this may be a read error. The chain couples TRBV5-6 to TRBJ2-2; 7 bases are shared with TRBD1. Looked up from germline, CDR1 is SGHDT and CDR2 is YYEEEE. After removal of 7 bases from V and 4 bases from J, the junction contained 10 bases not matched to a gene. The CDR3 extends over 15 amino acids. For the CDR3, the DNA is TGTGCCAGCGTCATACAGGGGTCGTGCACCGGGGAGCTGTTTTTT. Protein: CASVIQGSCTGELFF.

Written as DNA, the CDR3 is TGCGCCAGCAGCCTCGGGTCTGGTGTGGGCGAGCAGTACTTC. The encoded protein is CASSLGSGVGEQYF. The V gene is TRBV5-1, the J gene TRBJ2-7; D not certain. The V end lost 4 bases, the J end lost 6 bases, and 17 bases lay between the germline ends. The CDR3 runs 14 residues. Germline-derived CDR1 and CDR2 are SGHRS and YFSETQ. Combining the CDR3 with reference TRBV5-1 and TRBJ2-7 gives the whole variable domain KAGVTQTPRYLIKTRGQQVTLSCSPISGHRSVSWYQQTPGQGLQFLFEYFSETQRNKGNFPGRFSGRQFSNSRSEMNVSTLELGDSALYLCASSLGSGVGEQYFGPGTRLTVT.

The CDR3 here is CATSELGPLDRGYEQYF. The CDR3, as DNA: TGTGCCACCAGTGAACTGGGCCCCCTAGACAGGGGCTACGAGCAGTACTTC. The rearrangement links TRBV24-1 to TRBJ2-7; 8 bases line up with TRBD1. Germline V gene data show CDR1 as KGHDR and CDR2 as SFDVKD. V lost 4 bases and J lost 3; bases outside the gene matches: 13. The length of the CDR3 is 17 residues.

The table lists this clonotype with many counts. The chain is built from TRBV11-2 and TRBJ2-7; D uncertain. Germline CDR1 and CDR2: SGHAT and FQNNGV. V was trimmed by 4 bases and J by 6 bases, leaving 10 bases between them. This CDR3 contains 12 residues. The CDR3, as DNA: TGTGCCAGCAGCTCACCCAGAGGCGAGCAGTACTTC. Translated, it gives CASSSPRGEQYF.

This clonotype was detected ten times or more. V gene TRBV7-2 combines with J gene TRBJ2-7, with D unclear. V shed 0 bases and J shed 2 bases, with 14 bases lying between them. Germline V gene sequence: CDR1 SGHTA, CDR2 FQGNSA. CDR3 length: 16 residues. For the CDR3, the DNA is TGTGCCAGCAGCTTAGCTGGCAGAAAAACAGCCTACGAGCAGTACTTC. Protein product: CASSLAGRKTAYEQYF.

This clonotype was seen ten or more times. The V call is TRBV20-1, the J call TRBJ2-7; 7 bases are a match to TRBD2. Germline CDR1 DFQATT, CDR2 SNEGSKA (reference sequence). Losses at the gene ends were 5 bases for V and 5 bases for J; bases not matched to a gene: 3. CDR3 length: 11 residues. CDR3 sequence reads: CSASSGNEQYF. In DNA, the CDR3 is TGCAGTGCTTCAAGCGGGAACGAGCAGTACTTC.

Notes on this clonotype: Since a much larger clone is just one base distant, this may be a read error. This sequence joins TRBV7-6 and TRBJ2-5, with D possibly matching TRBD1 (6 bases). The length of the CDR3 is 15 residues. Germline lookup yields CDR1 SGHVS and CDR2 FNYEAQ. CDR3 sequence (DNA): TGTGCCAGCAAACTGAACAGGGCCAGGGAAGAGACCAAGTACTTC. Amino acid sequence: CASKLNRAREETKYF. The full variable domain, rest sourced from reference TRBV7-6 and TRBJ2-5, is GAGVSQSPRYKVTKRGQDVALRCDPISGHVSLYWYRQALGQGPEFLTYFNYEAQQDKSGLPNDRFSAERPEGSISTLTIQRTEQRDSAMYRCASKLNRAREETKYFGPGTRLLVL.

This clonotype occurred many times. This chain joins TRBV11-2 and TRBJ2-2, with D uncertain. CDR3 size: 15 residues. In germline, CDR1 is SGHAT, CDR2 FQNNGV. V was trimmed by 1 base and J by 4 bases, leaving 10 bases between them. This CDR3 is CASSLGPVGTGELFF. The CDR3 DNA reads TGTGCCAGCAGCTTAGGCCCCGTTGGCACCGGGGAGCTGTTTTTT. Full variable domain (outside the CDR3, taken from reference TRBV11-2 and TRBJ2-2): EAGVAQSPRYKIIEKRQSVAFWCNPISGHATLYWYQQILGQGPKLLIQFQNNGVVDDSQLPKDRFSAERLKGVDSTLKIQPAKLEDSAVYLCASSLGPVGTGELFFGEGSRLTVL.

This clonotype has ten or more counts. V usage is TRBV20-1 and J usage is TRBJ1-2; possible D gene TRBD1, 6 bases. CDR1 and CDR2 from the germline V gene are DFQATT and SNEGSKA (reference sequence). V was clipped by 5 bases and J by 5 bases, with 18 bases between them. The CDR3 loop spans 14 amino acids. CDR3 nucleotide sequence: TGCAGTGCTCATGACGGACAGTTAAAATATGGCTACACCTTC. Encoded protein: CSAHDGQLKYGYTF.

This clonotype was detected many times. V usage is TRBV18 and J usage is TRBJ2-7, with no clear D. V was clipped by 0 bases and J by 3 bases, with 15 bases between them. Germline values: CDR1 KGHSH, CDR2 LQKENI. The CDR3 has 16 residues. CDR3 sequence (DNA): TGTGCCAGCTCACCACCGACAAGGACCGACCTCTACGAGCAGTACTTC. The encoded protein is CASSPPTRTDLYEQYF.

This clonotype was recorded many times. The rearrangement links TRBV28 to TRBJ1-1; 8 bases map to TRBD1. The CDR3 has 19 residues. The V segment lost 6 bases and the J segment 1 base; nucleotides outside the gene matches: 19. Per the germline V gene, CDR1 is MDHEN and CDR2 is SYDVKM. The CDR3 DNA reads as TGTGCCAGCAGACCCTTCATCGGGACAGGTGCGGAAACGAACACTGAAGCTTTCTTT. Its protein is CASRPFIGTGAETNTEAFF.

At least ten counts were recorded for this clonotype. This chain joins TRBV3-1 and TRBJ1-2, with 9 bases that match TRBD1. The CDR3 runs 13 residues. The germline V gene has CDR1 LGHDT and CDR2 YNNKEL (reference sequence). V was pared by 5 bases and J by 7 bases, with 5 bases of the junction left unmatched. The CDR3 spells CASSAQGALGYTF. The CDR3 DNA sequence: TGTGCCAGCAGCGCACAGGGGGCGCTTGGCTACACCTTC.

This clonotype occurred many times. The chain combines TRBV28 with TRBJ2-2; the D gene is possibly TRBD2 (5 bases). This CDR3 spans 15 amino acids. Trimming left V 6 bases short and J 4 bases short, with 15 bases between. Germline values: CDR1 MDHEN, CDR2 SYDVKM. CDR3 nucleotides: TGTGCCAGCAGATCCCTAGAGCGGAGCACCGGGGAGCTGTTTTTT. It codes for CASRSLERSTGELFF.

This clonotype was counted many times. The chain carries TRBV12-3 or TRBV12-4 and TRBJ1-1; D is perhaps TRBD1 (6 bases). Trimming shortened V by 3 bases and J by 0 bases, and 8 bases separated the two germline ends. This CDR3 is built from 14 residues. The CDR3 nucleotides read TGTGCCAGCAGTTTTGGACAGATGAACACTGAAGCTTTCTTT. This sequence encodes CASSFGQMNTEAFF.

This clonotype occurred many times. A much larger clone sits a single nucleotide away, making a read error possible. The rearrangement uses TRBV24-1 and TRBJ2-5; D may be TRBD1 (6 bases). Looked up from germline, CDR1 is KGHDR and CDR2 is SFDVKD. The CDR3 length is 15 residues. The CDR3 DNA sequence: TGTGCCACCAGTGGGACAGATTCGTACCAAGAGACCAAGTACTTC. Translated, it gives CATSGTDSYQETKYF.

This clonotype was picked up many times. V is TRBV2 and J is TRBJ1-1, with a possible D match to TRBD1 (6 bases). CDR1 SNHLY and CDR2 FYNNEI come from the germline V gene. The CDR3 contains 13 residues. The ends were cut back, 6 bases at V and 5 bases at J, with 13 bases in the middle. The CDR3 reads CASRPRGRTEAFF. The DNA of the CDR3 is TGTGCCAGCAGGCCCAGGGGAAGGACTGAAGCTTTCTTT.

This clonotype occurred many times. The chain is built from TRBV28 and TRBJ2-4, with D hard to call. The CDR3 sequence is 14 residues long. Trimming left V 6 bases short and J 0 bases short, with 9 bases between. Looked up from germline, CDR1 is MDHEN and CDR2 is SYDVKM. CDR3 sequence: CASSPFLAKNIQYF. For the CDR3, the DNA is TGTGCCAGCAGCCCTTTTCTAGCCAAAAACATTCAGTACTTC. The complete variable domain, with remaining parts taken from reference TRBV28 and TRBJ2-4, reads DVKVTQSSRYLVKRTGEKVFLECVQDMDHENMFWYRQDPGLGLRLIYFSYDVKMKEKGDIPEGYSVSREKKERFSLILESASTNQTSMYLCASSPFLAKNIQYFGAGTRLSVL.

This clonotype has a count of ten or more. V gene TRBV10-3 combines with J gene TRBJ1-1; 7 nucleotides align to TRBD1. Trimming took 0 bases from V and 0 from J; bases not matched to a gene: 1. Germline CDR1 and CDR2: ENHRY and SYGVKD. This CDR3 contains 15 residues. CDR3: CAISESGGMNTEAFF. Here the CDR3 DNA reads TGTGCCATCAGTGAGTCAGGGGGCATGAACACTGAAGCTTTCTTT.

A few counts support this clonotype. Germline and junction disagree at one end, which may indicate a read error. The chain employs TRBV12-3 or TRBV12-4 and TRBJ2-2; D is uncertain. The CDR3 totals 12 residues. The CDR3 sequence is CACSLLVGELFF. The CDR3 DNA reads TGTGCCTGCAGTTTATTGGTCGGGGAGCTGTTTTTT.

This clonotype has at least ten counts. The chain carries TRBV4-3 and TRBJ2-5, with TRBD1 as a possible D gene (6 bases). The germline V and J ends were trimmed by 1 base and 2 bases, with 14 bases remaining between them. The germline V gene encodes CDR1 LGHNA and CDR2 YSLEER. The CDR3 is 16 amino acids. The CDR3 spells CASSQVGAGEQETQYF. CDR3 in DNA: TGCGCCAGCAGCCAAGTAGGAGCAGGGGAGCAAGAGACCCAGTACTTC.

This clonotype was observed many times. V gene TRBV7-2 combines with J gene TRBJ2-7; 12 bases match TRBD2. The V and J ends lost 5 bases and 2 bases, in that order; junction bases with no gene match: 10. Germline V lookup: CDR1 SGHTA, CDR2 FQGNSA. The CDR3 has 17 amino acids. Here the CDR3 reads CASSPGLAGTIPYEQYF. DNA for the CDR3: TGTGCCAGCAGCCCCGGACTAGCGGGGACGATACCCTACGAGCAGTACTTC. Drawing the rest from reference TRBV7-2 and TRBJ2-7, the complete variable domain is GAGVSQSPSNKVTEKGKDVELRCDPISGHTALYWYRQSLGQGLEFLIYFQGNSAPDKSGLPSDRFSAERTGGSVSTLTIQRTQQEDSAVYLCASSPGLAGTIPYEQYFGPGTRLTVT.

In the case of this clonotype: Just one base apart from a much larger clone, this may be a read error. The V and J genes are TRBV25-1 and TRBJ2-5, with TRBD1 matching over 7 bases. The germline V gene has CDR1 MGHDK and CDR2 SYGVNS. The CDR3 consists of 12 residues. J lost 14 bases, V lost 4 bases, and 10 bases had no gene match. CDR3 loop: CASSGNRQGKYF. CDR3 DNA: TGTGCCAGCAGTGGAAACAGACAGGGCAAATACTTC.

CDR3 coding DNA: TGTGCCAGCAGTTTAAGTTTGGGGTCTAGAGGTCTCGCCGGGGAGCTGTTTTTT. Translated: CASSLSLGSRGLAGELFF. The chain carries TRBV12-3 or TRBV12-4 and TRBJ2-2; the D is unclear. With 2 bases removed from V and 6 bases from J, the gap between germline ends came to 22 bases. This CDR3 contains 18 residues.